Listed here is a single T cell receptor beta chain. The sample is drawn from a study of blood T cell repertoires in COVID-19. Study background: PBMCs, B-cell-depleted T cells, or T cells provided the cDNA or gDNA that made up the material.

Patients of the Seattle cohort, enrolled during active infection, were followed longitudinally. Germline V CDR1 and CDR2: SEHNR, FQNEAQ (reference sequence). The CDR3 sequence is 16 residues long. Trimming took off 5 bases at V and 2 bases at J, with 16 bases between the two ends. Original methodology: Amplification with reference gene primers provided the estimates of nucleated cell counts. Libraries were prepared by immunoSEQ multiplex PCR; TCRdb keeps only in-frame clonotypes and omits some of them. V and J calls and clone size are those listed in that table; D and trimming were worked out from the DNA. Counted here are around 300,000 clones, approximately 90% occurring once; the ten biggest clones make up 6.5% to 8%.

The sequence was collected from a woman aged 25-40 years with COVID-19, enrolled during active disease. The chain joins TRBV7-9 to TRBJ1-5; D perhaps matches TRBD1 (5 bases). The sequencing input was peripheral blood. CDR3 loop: CASSHSGGGGNQPQHF. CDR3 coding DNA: TGTGCCAGCAGCCATAGCGGGGGTGGGGGCAATCAGCCCCAGCATTTT.